Presented here are 9 T cell receptor beta chains from one specimen sequenced in a study of blood T cell repertoires in COVID-19 (dated by TCRdb to 2020 to 2022). The method was the immunoSEQ multiplex PCR assay. This immuneACCESS table, as held by TCRdb, lists in-frame sequences with V and J called but not all clones. Of the missing ones, under half trace to an unresolved V gene in checked studies; the others have no known cause. In all, the sample holds 300,000 to 400,000 clones, and around 90% of those were seen once. 3% of the sample is in the top ten clones. Sequencing was done on a sample of peripheral blood. The receptors here all came from a woman in her 30s with COVID-19, enrolled during active disease.

J is TRBJ2-5 and V is TRBV7-8; a possible D gene is TRBD1 (6 bases). The ends were cut back, 4 bases at V and 4 bases at J, with 16 bases in the middle. CDR1 is SGHVS and CDR2 is FQNEAQ in the germline V gene. The CDR3 has 15 residues. CDR3 loop: CASSSQGLTGETQYF. CDR3 DNA sequence: TGTGCCAGCAGCTCCCAGGGGCTAACGGGAGAGACCCAGTACTTC.

The CDR3, as DNA: TGTGCCAGTGGAGGACCTGGGGCCAACGTCCTGACTTTC. It specifies CASGGPGANVLTF. The chain links TRBV7-9 to TRBJ2-6, with D possibly matching TRBD2 (5 bases). Per germline, CDR1 SEHNR and CDR2 FQNEAQ (reference sequence). The V and J ends lost 9 bases and 2 bases respectively, with 8 bases between them. The CDR3 contains 13 residues.

The chain carries TRBV7-8 and TRBJ1-1; TRBD1 might be the D (6 bases). The V gene's germline CDR1 is SGHVS and CDR2 FQNEAQ. CDR3 length: 15 residues. Trimming removed 1 base at V and 5 bases at J, with 14 bases between. The CDR3 region is CASSLGGGALTEAFF. DNA for the CDR3: TGTGCCAGCAGCTTAGGGGGGGGCGCCTTAACTGAAGCTTTCTTT.

CDR3 loop: CASSPTVADTQYF. The CDR3 DNA reads as TGTGCCAGCAGCCCGACAGTGGCAGATACGCAGTATTTT. The rearrangement uses TRBV6-5 and TRBJ2-3, with a weak D call TRBD1 (5 bases). Trimming pared 6 bases from V and 4 bases from J, leaving 11 bases between. Germline V gene data show CDR1 as MNHEY and CDR2 as SVGAGI. The CDR3 runs 13 residues.

The rearrangement joins TRBV7-2 to TRBJ1-3, with a tentative D call TRBD1 (5 bases). From germline, CDR1 is SGHTA and CDR2 FQGNSA. The V end was cut by 2 bases, the J end by 0 bases, with 8 bases between. CDR3 size: 15 residues. DNA for the CDR3: TGTGCCAGCAGCTTACGGACAAGCTCTGGAAACACCATATATTTT. This translates into CASSLRTSSGNTIYF.

The chain has TRBV6-2 or TRBV6-3 and TRBJ2-4; D may be TRBD1 (6 bases). Looked up from germline, CDR1 is MNHEY and CDR2 is SVGEGT. This CDR3 is 19 amino acids long. V was clipped by 3 bases and J by 0 bases, with 21 bases between them. CDR3 amino acids: CASSYRRDTNLLAKNIQYF. Written as DNA, the CDR3 is TGTGCCAGCAGTTATCGAAGGGACACCAACCTTTTAGCCAAAAACATTCAGTACTTC.

Only one count was recorded for this clone. The chain recombines TRBV2 with TRBJ2-2; TRBD1 is a possible D gene (6 bases). Between the trimmed V and J ends, which lost 6 bases and 3 bases, there was a span of 11 bases. The CDR3 length is 14 residues. Germline-derived CDR1 and CDR2 are SNHLY and FYNNEI. The CDR3 coding sequence is TGTGCCAGCAGATATACAGGGTACACCGGGGAGCTGTTTTTT. Translated, it gives CASRYTGYTGELFF. Full variable domain (outside the CDR3, taken from reference TRBV2 and TRBJ2-2): EPEVTQTPSHQVTQMGQEVILRCVPISNHLYFYWYRQILGQKVEFLVSFYNNEISEKSEIFDDQFSVERPDGSNFTLKIRSTKLEDSAMYFCASRYTGYTGELFFGEGSRLTVL.

V gene TRBV28 combines with J gene TRBJ2-3; 11 positions agree with TRBD2. The germline CDR1 and CDR2 sequences are MDHEN and SYDVKM. The CDR3 is 17 residues long. V lost 5 bases, J lost 6 bases, and 13 bases stayed unmatched. The DNA of the CDR3 is TGTGCCAGCAGTACCCACTCCTTAGCGGGAGGGTGGGATACGCAGTATTTT. Its protein product is CASSTHSLAGGWDTQYF.

The chain recombines TRBV15 with TRBJ2-1; 7 bases fit TRBD1. There are 14 residues in the CDR3. CDR1 and CDR2 (germline): LNHNV, YYDKDF (reference sequence). The junction had 7 bases not matched to a gene; V was cut back by 2 bases and J by 9 bases. CDR3 protein: CATSRRQGPSEQFF. The CDR3 DNA is TGTGCCACCAGCAGAAGACAGGGTCCGAGTGAGCAGTTCTTC.